The clone carrying this T cell receptor beta chain was observed a few times. Its antigen remains unknown. These data belong to a study of shared clonotypes between healthy human individuals. Overall study results and limits: Investigators expected sequencing depth to affect clonotype sharing among donors.

Ten immunoSEQ deep assay plates held the unsorted PBMC DNA. Assay used: immunoSEQ multiplex PCR; TCRdb lists only in-frame clones, some missing. This table has about 490,000 clones, 60% to 85% appearing once. The unsorted samples took 90 million to 95 million PBMCs to get genomic DNA. Sample: PBMCs. This TCR derives from a woman between 40 and 55 years old in good health. Some clones in this sample may be carry-over from other donors' samples.

For the CDR3, the DNA is TGCGCCAGCAGTGCCCGACAGGATAATGAAAAACTGTTTTTT. Amino acid sequence: CASSARQDNEKLFF. V is TRBV10-2 and J is TRBJ1-4, with TRBD1 as a possible D gene (6 bases). V was clipped by 4 bases and J by 4 bases, with 10 bases between them. The CDR3 totals 14 residues. Germline V lookup: CDR1 WSHSY, CDR2 SAAADI.